Below are 32 T cell receptor beta chains sequenced from a single sample in a study of T cells in Graves' hyperthyroidism and ophthalmopathy. It was RNA transcripts that yielded the amplified TCR beta CDR3 regions. The TCR CDR3 first-round RT-PCR relied on the HTBI primer set. TCRdb independently ran MiXCR on the multiplex PCR reads; one entry per CDR3 protein. The sample includes a few hundred thousand distinct CDR3 sequences, 15% seen only once; the top ten take 30% to 35%. Sequencing input: blood. These receptors were taken from a woman younger than 45 with Graves' hyperthyroidism.

The chain employs TRBV19 and TRBJ1-5; 7 bases are a match to TRBD1. The CDR3 is 15 residues long. The germline CDR1 and CDR2 sequences are LNHDA and SQIVND (reference sequence). Trimming removed 3 bases from V and 2 bases from J; junction bases left unmatched: 4. CDR3: CASSMNRGGNQPQHF. CDR3 DNA: TGTGCCAGTAGTATGAACAGGGGAGGCAATCAGCCCCAGCATTTT.

This clonotype was seen repeatedly, ten times or more. The chain is built from TRBV28 and TRBJ1-1; perhaps TRBD1 as D (6 bases). V was shortened by 3 bases and J by 3 bases, with 20 bases between the two germline ends. Germline-derived CDR1 and CDR2 are MDHEN and SYDVKM. This CDR3 is built from 17 residues. CDR3 region: CASSFFQSTGLDTEAFF. The CDR3 DNA is TGTGCCAGCAGTTTCTTCCAAAGCACAGGGCTCGACACTGAAGCTTTCTTT.

The rearrangement links TRBV28 to TRBJ1-2, with D unresolved. Germline lookup yields CDR1 MDHEN and CDR2 SYDVKM. Trimming removed 5 bases from V and 4 bases from J, with 5 bases in between. The CDR3 is made up of 11 amino acids. The CDR3 DNA reads as TGTGCCAGCAGTGAATTCTATGGCTACACCTTC. It codes for CASSEFYGYTF.

This clonotype occurred many times. The V and J genes are TRBV18 and TRBJ1-1; 9 bases are a match to TRBD1. Germline V gene data show CDR1 as KGHSH and CDR2 as LQKENI. The V segment lost 2 bases and the J segment 0 bases; nucleotides outside the gene matches: 10. This CDR3 has 18 residues. CDR3: CASSPGTGWVGMNTEAFF. CDR3 sequence (DNA): TGTGCCAGCTCACCAGGGACAGGGTGGGTCGGCATGAACACTGAAGCTTTCTTT.

This chain's CDR3 is CSASSGISPPYEQYF. The CDR3 nucleotides read TGCAGTGCTAGCAGCGGCATATCACCACCCTACGAGCAGTACTTC. The chain couples TRBV20-1 to TRBJ2-7; D is perhaps TRBD2 (5 bases). With 3 bases removed from V and 2 bases from J, the gap between germline ends came to 17 bases. The CDR3 consists of 15 residues. Germline CDR1 reads DFQATT; CDR2 reads SNEGSKA (reference sequence).

This clonotype was picked up a small number of times. CDR3 sequence: CASSLDSTPVQLFF. CDR3 nucleotide sequence: TGCGCCAGCAGCTTGGACTCAACTCCGGTACAACTGTTTTTT. This chain connects TRBV5-1 to TRBJ1-4; no clear D. V lost 0 bases, J lost 12 bases, and 15 bases lay in between. This CDR3 region has 14 residues. Germline V gene data show CDR1 as SGHRS and CDR2 as YFSETQ.

This clonotype has at least ten counts. CDR3 nucleotides: TGTGCCTGGAGTGTAATACTAGCGGTTCTTCAAGAGACCCAGTACTTC. It codes for CAWSVILAVLQETQYF. The chain joins TRBV30 to TRBJ2-5, with 8 bases matching TRBD2. Trimming at V came to 0 bases and at J to 2 bases, leaving 8 bases not matched to a gene. The CDR3 loop spans 16 amino acids. CDR1 is GTSNPN and CDR2 is SVGIG in the germline V gene (reference sequence).

This rearrangement joins TRBV5-4 to TRBJ2-2; TRBD2 might be the D (5 bases). The CDR3 has 13 residues. Trimming shortened V by 2 bases and J by 6 bases, and 8 bases separated the two germline ends. Germline CDR1 SGHNT, CDR2 YYREEE (reference sequence). The CDR3 loop is CASSFTEAGELFF. DNA of the CDR3: TGTGCCAGCAGCTTTACGGAGGCCGGGGAGCTGTTTTTT.

Many counts were recorded for this clonotype. V is TRBV6-2 or TRBV6-3 and J is TRBJ1-2, with TRBD1 matching 8 bases. The CDR3 is 13 amino acids. Germline trimming cut 8 bases from V and 4 bases from J; bases unmatched to any gene: 6. Looked up from germline, CDR1 is MNHEY and CDR2 is SVGEGT. The CDR3 reads CASSWGTGYGYTF. The DNA of the CDR3 is TGTGCCAGCTCCTGGGGGACAGGCTATGGCTACACCTTC.

The V call is TRBV9, the J call TRBJ2-1, with 11 bases fitting TRBD2. Per germline, CDR1 SGDLS and CDR2 YYNGEE. Trimming removed 0 bases from V and 0 bases from J; junction bases left unmatched: 8. The CDR3 is 19 amino acids. The CDR3 loop reads CASSVGPGLAEYSYNEQFF. CDR3 sequence (DNA): TGTGCCAGCAGCGTAGGACCGGGACTAGCGGAATACTCCTACAATGAGCAGTTCTTC.

This clonotype occurred a few times. The chain links TRBV19 to TRBJ2-7; D unresolved. V was clipped by 4 bases and J by 6 bases, with 13 bases between them. CDR1 is LNHDA and CDR2 is SQIVND in the germline V gene (reference sequence). The CDR3 has 13 amino acids. CDR3 sequence: CASSTSGRGEQYF. As DNA, the CDR3 is TGTGCCAGTAGTACAAGTGGACGCGGCGAGCAGTACTTC.

This chain uses TRBV12-3 or TRBV12-4 with TRBJ1-6; 8 nucleotides agree with TRBD1. The CDR3 is 14 residues long. V lost 5 bases and J lost 8; bases outside the gene matches: 5. The DNA of the CDR3 is TGTGCCAGCAGTAAGGACAGGGTTCATTCACCCCTCCACTTT. Protein sequence: CASSKDRVHSPLHF.

A few counts support this clonotype. The rearrangement links TRBV10-3 to TRBJ2-5; no firm D call. V lost 0 bases and J lost 3, with 11 bases in between. CDR3 length equals 15 residues. Looked up from germline, CDR1 is ENHRY and CDR2 is SYGVKD. The CDR3 bases are TGTGCCATCAGTGAGTCGTTACAGTCTAAAGAGACCCAGTACTTC. Amino acids: CAISESLQSKETQYF.

This clonotype appeared many times. The chain has TRBV10-3 and TRBJ2-1; D is perhaps TRBD2 (6 bases). Trimming stripped 2 bases from V and 7 bases from J, with 15 bases between. The CDR3 extends over 15 amino acids. The germline CDR1 and CDR2 sequences are ENHRY and SYGVKD. This chain's CDR3 is CAISEPARGRNEQFF. The CDR3 bases are TGTGCCATCAGTGAGCCCGCTCGTGGGAGGAATGAGCAGTTCTTC.

A few counts support this clonotype. This chain connects TRBV3-1 to TRBJ2-3; 8 nucleotides line up with TRBD1. The ends lost 4 bases at V and 4 bases at J; junction bases unmatched: 7. From germline, CDR1 is LGHDT and CDR2 YNNKEL (reference sequence). The CDR3 spans 15 residues. The CDR3 here is CASSPGGQVADTQYF. The CDR3 DNA follows: TGTGCCAGCAGCCCAGGGGGCCAGGTGGCAGATACGCAGTATTTT.

This clonotype showed up many times. The chain is built from TRBV12-3 or TRBV12-4 and TRBJ1-5, with 12 positions matching TRBD1. The length of the CDR3 is 16 residues. V shed 6 bases and J 6 bases; nucleotides not matched to a gene: 9. CDR3 sequence reads: CASSRPGQGARQPQHF. The CDR3 coding sequence is TGTGCCAGCAGCCGCCCGGGACAGGGGGCGCGTCAGCCCCAGCATTTT.

This clonotype has at least ten counts. The chain uses TRBV3-1 and TRBJ2-1, with 7 nucleotides matching TRBD2. Germline V gene lookup returns CDR1 LGHDT and CDR2 YNNKEL (reference sequence). With 1 base clipped from V and 5 bases from J, the junction kept 8 bases outside the gene matches. The CDR3 loop spans 16 amino acids. The CDR3 coding sequence is TGTGCCAGCAGCCAAGCCCCACTAGCGATCCACAATGAGCAGTTCTTC. Residues: CASSQAPLAIHNEQFF.

The chain recombines TRBV18 with TRBJ2-7; 7 bases match TRBD2. The DNA end favors TRBJ2-1, so the J call may be wrong. This CDR3 spans 15 amino acids. CDR1 is KGHSH and CDR2 is LQKENI in the germline V gene. The CDR3 here is CASSPGAGSSYEQFF. The CDR3 nucleotides read TGTGCCAGCTCACCTGGAGCGGGAAGCTCCTACGAGCAGTTCTTC.

This clonotype came up a few times. This sequence joins TRBV6-5 and TRBJ2-7; D gene uncertain. Germline V gene sequence: CDR1 MNHEY, CDR2 SVGAGI. The CDR3 has 14 amino acids. Trimming took 0 bases from V and 5 from J, leaving 11 bases between them. In DNA form, the CDR3 reads TGTGCCAGCAGTTACTCGATCGGCTGGAACGAGCAGTACTTC. This sequence encodes CASSYSIGWNEQYF.

This clonotype was counted between two and nine times. The chain couples TRBV15 to TRBJ1-5; 8 nucleotides align to TRBD1. The ends lost 11 bases at V and 6 bases at J; junction bases unmatched: 9. Germline values: CDR1 LNHNV, CDR2 YYDKDF (reference sequence). This CDR3 comprises 13 residues. CDR3 nucleotide sequence: TGTGCCGCGCAACAGGGGGTTGGTCAGCCCCAGCATTTT. It encodes CAAQQGVGQPQHF.

This clonotype appeared a few times. Possible read error: a much larger clone is one base away. The chain joins TRBV12-3 or TRBV12-4 to TRBJ2-7; the D gene is possibly TRBD1 (5 bases). The CDR3 is 12 amino acids. The V and J ends lost 7 bases and 6 bases respectively, with 13 bases between them. The CDR3 nucleotides are TGTGCCAGCAATCAGGGTACTGGCGAGCAGTACTTC. Protein product: CASNQGTGEQYF.

The sample holds many counts of this clonotype. CDR3 bases: TGTGCCTGGAGTGCAGACAGGGAGGGTGGCTACACCTTC. Its translation is CAWSADREGGYTF. The V and J genes are TRBV30 and TRBJ1-2; 7 bases line up with TRBD1. From germline, CDR1 is GTSNPN and CDR2 SVGIG (reference sequence). Trimming cost V 1 base and J 7 bases; bases outside gene matches: 6. The length of the CDR3 is 13 residues.

The CDR3 here is CASNPDRASTDTQYF. CDR3 DNA sequence: TGTGCCAGCAACCCGGACAGAGCTAGCACAGATACGCAGTATTTT. This sequence joins TRBV12-3 or TRBV12-4 and TRBJ2-3, with D maybe TRBD1 (6 bases). Deletions cut 7 bases from V and 0 bases from J, with 14 bases between. The CDR3 has 15 amino acids.

The chain uses TRBV19 and TRBJ2-1, with D tentatively TRBD2 (5 bases). The ends were cut back, 3 bases at V and 0 bases at J, with 9 bases in the middle. CDR1 and CDR2 from the germline V gene are LNHDA and SQIVND (reference sequence). This CDR3 comprises 15 residues. The CDR3 bases are TGTGCCAGTAGTATTACGGGGAGCTCCTACAATGAGCAGTTCTTC. Protein sequence: CASSITGSSYNEQFF.

This clonotype was recorded a few times. The V gene is TRBV25-1, the J gene TRBJ1-5, with 8 bases identical to TRBD1. Germline values: CDR1 MGHDK, CDR2 SYGVNS. The trim removed 2 bases at V and 1 base at J, leaving 1 base unmatched. The CDR3 runs to 15 residues. CDR3 in DNA: TGTGCCAGCAGTGAAGACAGGGGAAGCAATCAGCCCCAGCATTTT. This sequence encodes CASSEDRGSNQPQHF.

With regard to this clonotype: It may be a read error: a sequence one base away is much more abundant. This chain connects TRBV18 to TRBJ2-3, with D possibly TRBD2 on 6 matching bases. Per the germline V gene, CDR1 is KGHSH and CDR2 is LQKENI. The CDR3 contains 15 residues. The V end was cut by 4 bases, the J end by 4 bases, with 15 bases between. CDR3 nucleotide sequence: TGTGCCAGCTCACTTCTCGGAGCGGGCGCAGATACGCAGTATTTT. Translating gives CASSLLGAGADTQYF.

This clonotype has at least ten counts. The V gene is TRBV28, the J gene TRBJ1-2; TRBD1 agrees at 7 bases. The CDR3 runs 14 residues. Germline CDR1 MDHEN, CDR2 SYDVKM. V dropped 2 bases and J dropped 9; count of bases not matched to a gene: 9. The CDR3 bases are TGTGCCAGCAGTTTACAGGGGGGCCGAATGAGCTACACCTTC. Residues: CASSLQGGRMSYTF.

With regard to this clonotype: This may stem from a read error, because a much larger clone lies one nucleotide away. The V call is TRBV18, the J call TRBJ2-7, with a tentative D call TRBD2 (5 bases). The germline V gene encodes CDR1 KGHSH and CDR2 LQKENI. This CDR3 has 16 residues. The CDR3 DNA sequence: TGTGCCGGCTCACCGAATGAGGGTCTCGTCACCTACGAGCAGTACTTC. Encoded protein: CAGSPNEGLVTYEQYF.

In its sample, this clonotype was seen many times. The chain carries TRBV12-3 or TRBV12-4 and TRBJ2-5; 15 nucleotides agree with TRBD2. The CDR3 has 17 residues. With V trimmed by 5 bases and J by 5 bases, 9 bases remained unmatched. Here the CDR3 DNA reads TGTGCCAGCAGTCACGGACTAGCGGGAGGGAGTGGGGAGACCCAGTACTTC. This gives the protein CASSHGLAGGSGETQYF.

This clonotype was picked up many times. The rearrangement links TRBV11-2 to TRBJ2-1; TRBD2 aligns across 12 bases. Trimming took 5 bases from V and 4 from J; bases not matched to a gene: 15. Germline V CDR1 and CDR2: SGHAT, FQNNGV. The CDR3 totals 19 residues. The CDR3 spells CASSSGLAGRRVFYNEQFF. The CDR3 region has the DNA TGTGCCAGCAGCAGCGGACTAGCGGGACGTCGGGTATTTTACAATGAGCAGTTCTTC.

The chain recombines TRBV12-3 or TRBV12-4 with TRBJ2-3; the D call may be TRBD1 or TRBD2 (5 bases each). V was trimmed by 3 bases and J by 7 bases, leaving 14 bases between them. The CDR3 totals 14 residues. The CDR3 spells CASSLDLGGNTQYF. In nucleotides, the CDR3 is TGTGCCAGCAGTTTGGACCTTGGGGGAAATACGCAGTATTTT.

This clonotype was detected only a few times. Being one base from a much bigger clone, this may be a read error. The chain carries TRBV28 and TRBJ1-1, with D possibly matching TRBD1 (5 bases). Per germline, CDR1 MDHEN and CDR2 SYDVKM. The ends were cut back, 8 bases at V and 11 bases at J, with 27 bases in the middle. The CDR3 is 15 amino acids. The CDR3 DNA reads TGTGCCAGCCCCCCAATGTCACAGGCAGTGGGAGAGGCTTTCTTT. It encodes CASPPMSQAVGEAFF.